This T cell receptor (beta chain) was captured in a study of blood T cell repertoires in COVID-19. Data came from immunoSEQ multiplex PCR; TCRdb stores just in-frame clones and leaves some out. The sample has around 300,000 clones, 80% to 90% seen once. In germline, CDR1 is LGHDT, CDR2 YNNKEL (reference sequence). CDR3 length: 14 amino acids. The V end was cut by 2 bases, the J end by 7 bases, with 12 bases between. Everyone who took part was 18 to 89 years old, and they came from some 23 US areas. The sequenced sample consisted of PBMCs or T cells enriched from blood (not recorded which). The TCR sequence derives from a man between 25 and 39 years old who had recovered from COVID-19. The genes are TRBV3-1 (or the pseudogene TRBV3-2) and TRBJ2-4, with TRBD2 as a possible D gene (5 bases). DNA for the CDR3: TGTGCCAGCAGCCAAAGTTGGGGAGAGAACATTCAGTACTTC. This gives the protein CASSQSWGENIQYF.